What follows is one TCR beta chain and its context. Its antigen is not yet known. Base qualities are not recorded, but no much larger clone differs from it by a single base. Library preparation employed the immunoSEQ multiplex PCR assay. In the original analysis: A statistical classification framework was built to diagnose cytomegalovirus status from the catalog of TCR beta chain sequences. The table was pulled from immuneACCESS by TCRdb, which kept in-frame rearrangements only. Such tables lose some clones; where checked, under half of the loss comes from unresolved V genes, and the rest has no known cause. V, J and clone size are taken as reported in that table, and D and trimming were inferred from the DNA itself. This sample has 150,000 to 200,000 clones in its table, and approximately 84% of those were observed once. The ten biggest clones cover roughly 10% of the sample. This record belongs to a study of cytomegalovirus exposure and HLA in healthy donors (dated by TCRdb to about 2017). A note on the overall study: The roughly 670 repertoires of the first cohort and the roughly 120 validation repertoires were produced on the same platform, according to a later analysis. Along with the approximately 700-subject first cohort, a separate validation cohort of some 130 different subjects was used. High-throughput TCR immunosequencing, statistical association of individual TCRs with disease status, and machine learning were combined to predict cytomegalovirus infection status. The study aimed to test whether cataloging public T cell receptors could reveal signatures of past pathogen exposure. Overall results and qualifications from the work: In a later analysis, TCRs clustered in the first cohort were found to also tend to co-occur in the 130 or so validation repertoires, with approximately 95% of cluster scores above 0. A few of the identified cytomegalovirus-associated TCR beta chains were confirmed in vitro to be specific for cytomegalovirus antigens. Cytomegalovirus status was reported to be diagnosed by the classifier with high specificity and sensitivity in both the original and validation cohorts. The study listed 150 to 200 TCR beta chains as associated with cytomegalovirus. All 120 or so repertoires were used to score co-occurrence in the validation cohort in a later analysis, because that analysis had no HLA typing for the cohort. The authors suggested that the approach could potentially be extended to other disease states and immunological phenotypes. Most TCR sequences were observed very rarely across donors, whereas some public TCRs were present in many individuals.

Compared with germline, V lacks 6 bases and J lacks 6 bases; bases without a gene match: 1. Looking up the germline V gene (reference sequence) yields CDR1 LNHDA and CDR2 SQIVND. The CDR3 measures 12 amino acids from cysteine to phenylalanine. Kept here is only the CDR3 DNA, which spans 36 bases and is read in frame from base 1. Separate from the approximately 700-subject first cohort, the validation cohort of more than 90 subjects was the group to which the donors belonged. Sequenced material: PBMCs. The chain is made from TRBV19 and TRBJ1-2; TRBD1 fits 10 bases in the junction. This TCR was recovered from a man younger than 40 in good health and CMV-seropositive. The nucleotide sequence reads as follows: TGTGCCAGTAGGACAGGGGGCGATGGCTACACCTTC. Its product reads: CASRTGGDGYTF.